This entry lists 25 T cell receptor beta chains sequenced from one sample in a study of T cells in Graves' hyperthyroidism and ophthalmopathy (dated by TCRdb to 2018 to 2020). Libraries were made using multiplex PCR. The reads were generated on an Illumina HiSeq 2000. TCR beta CDR3 regions were amplified from RNA transcripts. The TCR CDR3 was subjected to a first round of RT-PCR using the HTBI primer set and the Qiagen OneStep RT-PCR kit. TCRdb passed the public sequencing reads through fastp at Q25 and MiXCR, retaining productive beta sequences. Duplicate CDR3 protein sequences are folded into a single record with the most common DNA and genes. The sample data list about 26,000 distinct CDR3 sequences, and roughly 45% of these were observed just once. The top ten clonotypes cover about 9.4% of the sample. The sample taken for sequencing was blood. These TCRs come from a woman in her 30s with Graves' hyperthyroidism.

Many counts were recorded for this clonotype. The genes are TRBV5-8 and TRBJ1-4; 8 nucleotides agree with TRBD1. The V gene end was trimmed by 4 bases and the J gene end by 2 bases; junction bases not matched to a gene: 7. The germline V gene has CDR1 SGHTS and CDR2 YDEGEE. The CDR3 is 16 residues long. The CDR3 here is CASSLRTGRTNEKLFF. Written as DNA, the CDR3 is TGTGCCAGCAGCCTACGGACAGGGAGGACTAATGAAAAACTGTTTTTT.

This clonotype was recorded at least ten times. The chain recombines TRBV4-2 with TRBJ2-6; possibly TRBD2 for D (6 bases). This CDR3 is built from 18 residues. V was shortened by 3 bases and J by 0 bases, with 15 bases between the two germline ends. CDR1 LGHNA and CDR2 YNFKEQ come from the germline V gene. The CDR3, as DNA: TGTGCCAGCAGCCAGGCTGCGGGACGCAGCTCTGGGGCCAACGTCCTGACTTTC. This gives the protein CASSQAAGRSSGANVLTF.

This clonotype came up many times. The V and J genes are TRBV28 and TRBJ2-7, with 7 bases matching TRBD2. The J segment lost 6 bases and the V segment lost 7 bases, leaving 18 bases of the junction unmatched. CDR3 length: 16 amino acids. Germline-derived CDR1 and CDR2 are MDHEN and SYDVKM. The CDR3: CASNHLAGDMLREQYF. The DNA of the CDR3 is TGTGCCAGCAACCACCTCGCGGGAGATATGTTACGCGAGCAGTACTTC. Full variable domain (missing parts from reference TRBV28 and TRBJ2-7): DVKVTQSSRYLVKRTGEKVFLECVQDMDHENMFWYRQDPGLGLRLIYFSYDVKMKEKGDIPEGYSVSREKKERFSLILESASTNQTSMYLCASNHLAGDMLREQYFGPGTRLTVT.

The chain links TRBV20-1 to TRBJ2-6; 7 positions match TRBD1. This CDR3 contains 14 residues. V shed 5 bases, J shed 4 bases, and the junction held 5 bases outside the gene matches. CDR1 and CDR2 from the germline V gene are DFQATT and SNEGSKA (reference sequence). The CDR3 is CSALKGAGANVLTF. As DNA, the CDR3 is TGCAGTGCTCTGAAGGGGGCCGGGGCCAACGTCCTGACTTTC.

The J gene is TRBJ2-7, the V gene TRBV29-1; D is undetermined. V lost 3 bases, J lost 4 bases, and 10 bases lay in between. The CDR3 has 12 residues. The germline gives CDR1 SQVTM, CDR2 ANQGSEA. DNA for the CDR3: TGCAGCGTTGAGAGGACGGAATACGAGCAGTACTTC. Translating it yields CSVERTEYEQYF.

This clonotype was found many times. The DNA is left out, because the CDR3 cannot be placed on it with certainty; the CDR3 is given as TCRdb lists it. The chain is built from TRBV12-3 or TRBV12-4 and TRBJ2-2. The CDR3 spans 16 amino acids, including both terminal residues. This CDR3 is CASSFFGSINTGELFF.

The table lists this clonotype with many counts. The rearrangement uses TRBV9 and TRBJ1-5; D may be TRBD1 (6 bases). This CDR3 is built from 14 residues. Trimming removed 4 bases at V and 1 base at J, with 9 bases between. CDR1 and CDR2 from the germline V gene are SGDLS and YYNGEE. The CDR3 DNA reads as TGTGCCAGCAGCTCCCAGGGGAGCAATCAGCCCCAGCATTTT. This gives the protein CASSSQGSNQPQHF.

This chain links TRBV5-1 with TRBJ1-1; D gene unclear. The CDR3 is 14 residues long. Between the trimmed V and J ends, which lost 0 bases and 3 bases, there was a span of 9 bases. Germline values: CDR1 SGHRS, CDR2 YFSETQ. The CDR3 here is CASSLGGMDTEAFF. CDR3 DNA: TGCGCCAGCAGCTTGGGAGGGATGGACACTGAAGCTTTCTTT. Based on the CDR3 plus reference TRBV5-1 and TRBJ1-1, the full variable domain is KAGVTQTPRYLIKTRGQQVTLSCSPISGHRSVSWYQQTPGQGLQFLFEYFSETQRNKGNFPGRFSGRQFSNSRSEMNVSTLELGDSALYLCASSLGGMDTEAFFGQGTRLTVV.

The rearrangement uses TRBV20-1 and TRBJ2-1, with 7 bases aligning to TRBD2. V trimming: 1 base; J trimming: 5 bases; junction bases outside the gene matches: 11. This CDR3 is 16 amino acids long. CDR1 and CDR2 from the germline V gene are DFQATT and SNEGSKA (reference sequence). CDR3 in amino acids: CSARVMRLAVNNEQFF. The CDR3 region has the DNA TGCAGTGCTAGAGTAATGAGGCTAGCGGTTAACAATGAGCAGTTCTTC.

In its sample, this clonotype ranks as medium-sized. The V and J genes are TRBV10-3 and TRBJ2-1, with TRBD2 matching 7 bases. CDR1 is ENHRY and CDR2 is SYGVKD in the germline V gene. With V trimmed by 7 bases and J by 9 bases, 12 bases remained unmatched. The CDR3 contains 14 residues. The DNA of the CDR3 is TGTGCCATCACTGGGGGAGGGCCAGGTAGTGAGCAGTTCTTC. It is translated as CAITGGGPGSEQFF.

Ten or more counts support this clonotype. CDR3: CASSPGGGSYNEQFF. The CDR3 bases are TGTGCCAGCAGTCCTGGGGGCGGGTCCTACAATGAGCAGTTCTTC. This chain links TRBV3-1 with TRBJ2-1; perhaps TRBD1 as D (6 bases). The CDR3 is made up of 15 amino acids. From germline, CDR1 is LGHDT and CDR2 YNNKEL (reference sequence). V lost 6 bases, J lost 1 base, and 13 bases lay in between.

There are many counts of this clonotype. The chain couples TRBV7-8 to TRBJ2-5; D not certain. The CDR3 sequence is 16 residues long. With 3 bases removed from V and 1 base from J, the gap between germline ends came to 15 bases. Germline V gene sequence: CDR1 SGHVS, CDR2 FQNEAQ. The CDR3 DNA follows: TGTGCCAGCAGCTTTGACGCCGCTAAGCTCCAAGAGACCCAGTACTTC. Its translation is CASSFDAAKLQETQYF.

This clonotype came up a few times. The genes are TRBV19 and TRBJ2-7; 7 bases line up with TRBD2. Germline V lookup: CDR1 LNHDA, CDR2 SQIVND (reference sequence). The CDR3 is 16 residues long. V trimming: 1 base; J trimming: 3 bases; junction bases outside the gene matches: 9. The CDR3 sequence: CASSIVKRDGSYEQYF. CDR3 sequence (DNA): TGTGCCAGTAGTATAGTCAAGCGGGACGGCAGCTACGAGCAGTACTTC.

This clonotype was detected only once. An end of the junction does not agree with germline; a read error may underlie this. This rearrangement joins TRBV11-3 to TRBJ2-7, with D unclear. The V gene's germline CDR1 is SGHNT and CDR2 YENEEA. The CDR3 length is 15 residues. As DNA, the CDR3 is TGTGGCAGCAGCTTAGGTGCGTCAGTCTTGTACGAGCAGTACTTC. Protein product: CGSSLGASVLYEQYF.

The chain carries TRBV2 and TRBJ1-2; 12 nucleotides match TRBD1. Losses at the gene ends were 3 bases for V and 6 bases for J; bases not matched to a gene: 14. The CDR3 length is 18 residues. Germline loops: CDR1 SNHLY, CDR2 FYNNEI. The CDR3 region has the DNA TGTGCCAGCAGTGAGAGGGGACAGGGGGCAAGGTATTTCGATGGCTACACCTTC. Its translation: CASSERGQGARYFDGYTF.

In its sample, this clonotype was seen a few times. V is TRBV11-2 and J is TRBJ2-2; D is ambiguous. CDR3 length equals 12 residues. Trimming pared 4 bases from V and 3 bases from J, leaving 3 bases between. Per the germline V gene, CDR1 is SGHAT and CDR2 is FQNNGV. The CDR3 loop reads CASSSYTGELFF. CDR3 coding DNA: TGTGCCAGCAGCTCTTACACCGGGGAGCTGTTTTTT.

Many counts were recorded for this clonotype. This chain uses TRBV5-1 with TRBJ1-3; D is unclear. CDR1 is SGHRS, CDR2 YFSETQ, per germline. The CDR3 consists of 16 residues. Trimming took off 0 bases at V and 0 bases at J, with 10 bases between the two ends. The DNA of the CDR3 is TGCGCCAGCAGCTTGGATACAGTTAGCTCTGGAAACACCATATATTTT. It specifies CASSLDTVSSGNTIYF.

Judged by abundance, this clonotype is medium-sized. The chain is built from TRBV24-1 and TRBJ2-2, with 8 positions matching TRBD1. The CDR3 runs 16 residues. Germline V CDR1 and CDR2: KGHDR, SFDVKD. V lost 2 bases to trimming and J lost 6 bases; unmatched junction nucleotides: 7. In DNA form, the CDR3 reads TGTGCCACCAGTGATTCCCGGACAGGGAGGTCCGGGGAGCTGTTTTTT. It encodes CATSDSRTGRSGELFF.

V usage is TRBV7-2 and J usage is TRBJ1-4; possibly TRBD1 for D (6 bases). CDR1 is SGHTA and CDR2 is FQGNSA in the germline V gene. The CDR3 contains 15 residues. Between the trimmed V and J ends, which lost 0 bases and 2 bases, there was a span of 7 bases. CDR3 bases: TGTGCCAGCAGCTTAGCGAGGGGGACTAATGAAAAACTGTTTTTT. This encodes CASSLARGTNEKLFF.

This clonotype is labeled as medium-sized. The rearrangement joins TRBV24-1 to TRBJ2-1; no clear D gene. Germline V CDR1 and CDR2: KGHDR, SFDVKD. Deletions cut 3 bases from V and 7 bases from J, with 6 bases between. The CDR3 loop spans 12 amino acids. The CDR3 loop reads CATSDVVNEQFF. For the CDR3, the DNA is TGTGCCACCAGTGATGTTGTGAATGAGCAGTTCTTC.

This rearrangement joins TRBV7-8 to TRBJ1-4; D unclear. Per the germline V gene, CDR1 is SGHVS and CDR2 is FQNEAQ. Trimming cost V 5 bases and J 16 bases, with 23 bases left between them. The CDR3 loop spans 14 amino acids. In nucleotides, the CDR3 is TGTGCCAGCAGCCCACCACCCGGAACTAGCGGGAGGTTTTTT. This codes for CASSPPPGTSGRFF.

This clonotype has more than one count but fewer than ten. A read error may account for a junction end that differs from germline. The V call is TRBV7-7, the J call TRBJ2-2; perhaps TRBD1 as D (5 bases). The CDR3 spans 13 residues. The germline V gene encodes CDR1 SSHAT and CDR2 FNYEAQ (reference sequence). The CDR3 DNA is TGTGCTAGCAGCCCGACAGTCACCGGGGAGCTGTTTTTT. Translated: CASSPTVTGELFF.

The chain uses TRBV7-2 and TRBJ1-2, with D hard to call. There are 11 residues in the CDR3. The germline V and J ends were trimmed by 1 base and 8 bases, with 5 bases remaining between them. Germline CDR1 is SGHTA and CDR2 is FQGNSA. The CDR3 protein is CASSLEFGYTF. DNA for the CDR3: TGTGCCAGCAGCTTAGAGTTCGGCTACACCTTC.

Points on this clonotype: It may be a read error: a sequence one base away is much more abundant. Likely a read error: the CDR3 ends without its conserved phenylalanine or tryptophan. V usage is TRBV27 and J usage is TRBJ1-1; the D is unclear. The CDR3 runs to 13 residues. CDR1 is MNHEY, CDR2 SMNVEV, per germline (reference sequence). Trimming removed 5 bases at V and 0 bases at J, with 7 bases between. Here the CDR3 reads CASSPDMNTEAFS. The CDR3 DNA reads TGTGCCAGCAGTCCAGATATGAACACTGAAGCTTTCTCT.

This clonotype has at least ten counts. CDR3 nucleotide sequence: TGCGCCAGCAGCCCGGAGAGGCTAACCAATTATGGCTACACCTTC. Protein sequence: CASSPERLTNYGYTF. This chain uses TRBV5-1 with TRBJ1-2; D gene ambiguous. The CDR3 is 15 amino acids. The germline CDR1 and CDR2 sequences are SGHRS and YFSETQ. Trimming cost V 4 bases and J 5 bases, with 18 bases left between them.